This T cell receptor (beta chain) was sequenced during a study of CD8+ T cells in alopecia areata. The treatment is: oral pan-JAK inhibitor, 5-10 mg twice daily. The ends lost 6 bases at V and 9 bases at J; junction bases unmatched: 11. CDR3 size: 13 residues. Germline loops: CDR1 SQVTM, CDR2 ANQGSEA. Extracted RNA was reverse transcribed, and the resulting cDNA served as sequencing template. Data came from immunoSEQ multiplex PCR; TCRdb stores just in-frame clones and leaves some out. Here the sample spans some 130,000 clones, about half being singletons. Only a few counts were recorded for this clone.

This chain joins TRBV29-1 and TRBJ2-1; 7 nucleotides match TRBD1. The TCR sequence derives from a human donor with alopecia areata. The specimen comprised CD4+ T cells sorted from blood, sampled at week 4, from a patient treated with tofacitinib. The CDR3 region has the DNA TGCAGCGTGACCAAGCCGACAGGGTTTGAGCAGTTCTTC. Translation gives CSVTKPTGFEQFF.